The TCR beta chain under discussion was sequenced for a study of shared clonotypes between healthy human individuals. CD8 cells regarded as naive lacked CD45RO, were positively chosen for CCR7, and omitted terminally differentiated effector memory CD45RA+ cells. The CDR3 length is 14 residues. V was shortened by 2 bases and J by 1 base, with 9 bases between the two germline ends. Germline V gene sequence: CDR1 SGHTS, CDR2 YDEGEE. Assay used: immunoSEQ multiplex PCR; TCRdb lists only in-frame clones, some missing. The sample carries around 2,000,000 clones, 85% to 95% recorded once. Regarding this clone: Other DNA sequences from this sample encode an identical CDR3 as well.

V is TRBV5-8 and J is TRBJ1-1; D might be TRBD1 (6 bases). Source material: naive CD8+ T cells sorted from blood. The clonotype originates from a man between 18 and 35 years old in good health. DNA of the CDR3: TGTGCCAGCAGCTTCAGGGGAGCGAACACTGAAGCTTTCTTT. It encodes CASSFRGANTEAFF. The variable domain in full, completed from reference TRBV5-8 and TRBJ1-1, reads EAGVTQSPTHLIKTRGQQATLRCSPISGHTSVYWYQQALGLGLQFLLWYDEGEERNRGNFPPRFSGRQFPNYSSELNVNALELEDSALYLCASSFRGANTEAFFGQGTRLTVV.